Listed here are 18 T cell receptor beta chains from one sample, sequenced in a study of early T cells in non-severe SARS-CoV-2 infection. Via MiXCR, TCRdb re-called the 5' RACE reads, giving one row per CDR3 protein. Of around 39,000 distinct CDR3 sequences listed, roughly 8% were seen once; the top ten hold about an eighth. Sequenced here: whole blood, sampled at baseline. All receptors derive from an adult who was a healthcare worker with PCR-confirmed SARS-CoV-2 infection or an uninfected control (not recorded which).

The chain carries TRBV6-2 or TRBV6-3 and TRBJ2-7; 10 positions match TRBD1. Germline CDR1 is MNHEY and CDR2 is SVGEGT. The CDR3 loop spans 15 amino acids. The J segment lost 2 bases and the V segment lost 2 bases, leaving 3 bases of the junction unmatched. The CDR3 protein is CASSYGTGATYEQYF. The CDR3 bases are TGTGCCAGCAGTTACGGGACAGGGGCTACCTACGAGCAGTACTTC.

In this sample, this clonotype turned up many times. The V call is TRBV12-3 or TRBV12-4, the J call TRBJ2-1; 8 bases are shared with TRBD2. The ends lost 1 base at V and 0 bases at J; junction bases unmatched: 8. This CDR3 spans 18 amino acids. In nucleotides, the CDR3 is TGTGCCAGCAGTTTAGGGGCCAGCGGGGGATTCTCCTACAATGAGCAGTTCTTC. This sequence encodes CASSLGASGGFSYNEQFF.

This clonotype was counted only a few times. This chain's CDR3 is CASTQGKNLAGVTDTQYF. The CDR3 DNA reads TGTGCCAGCACCCAGGGGAAGAACTTAGCGGGAGTAACAGATACGCAGTATTTT. This chain connects TRBV6-2 or TRBV6-3 to TRBJ2-3; 9 positions match TRBD2. CDR3 size: 18 residues. Germline V gene sequence: CDR1 MNHEY, CDR2 SVGEGT. With 7 bases clipped from V and 3 bases from J, the junction kept 17 bases outside the gene matches.

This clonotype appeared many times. The CDR3 reads CASSPLPGGHEQYF. DNA of the CDR3: TGTGCCAGCAGCCCCCTTCCAGGAGGCCACGAGCAGTACTTC. The chain has TRBV3-1 and TRBJ2-7, with a weak D call TRBD2 (5 bases). Germline assignment: CDR1 LGHDT and CDR2 YNNKEL (reference sequence). V was pared by 4 bases and J by 5 bases, with 15 bases between. The CDR3 length is 14 residues.

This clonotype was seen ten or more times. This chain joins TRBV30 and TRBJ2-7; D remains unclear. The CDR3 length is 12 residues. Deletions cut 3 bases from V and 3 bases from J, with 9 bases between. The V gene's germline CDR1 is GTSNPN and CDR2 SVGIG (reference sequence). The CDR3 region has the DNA TGTGCCTGGAGGGGTTCCGTCTACGAGCAGTACTTC. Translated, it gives CAWRGSVYEQYF.

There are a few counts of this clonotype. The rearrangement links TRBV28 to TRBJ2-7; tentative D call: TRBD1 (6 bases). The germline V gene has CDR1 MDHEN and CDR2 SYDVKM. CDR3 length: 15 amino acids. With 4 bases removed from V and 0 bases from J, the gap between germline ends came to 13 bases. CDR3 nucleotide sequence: TGTGCCAGCAGTTCAGGACAGCTGAGCTCCTACGAGCAGTACTTC. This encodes CASSSGQLSSYEQYF. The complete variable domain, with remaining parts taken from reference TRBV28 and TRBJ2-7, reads DVKVTQSSRYLVKRTGEKVFLECVQDMDHENMFWYRQDPGLGLRLIYFSYDVKMKEKGDIPEGYSVSREKKERFSLILESASTNQTSMYLCASSSGQLSSYEQYFGPGTRLTVT.

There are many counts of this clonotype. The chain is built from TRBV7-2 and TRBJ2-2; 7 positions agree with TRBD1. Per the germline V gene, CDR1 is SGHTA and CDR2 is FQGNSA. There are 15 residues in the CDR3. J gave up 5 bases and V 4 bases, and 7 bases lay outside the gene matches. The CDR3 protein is CASSWGTVRTGELFF. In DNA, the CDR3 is TGTGCCAGCAGCTGGGGGACAGTGCGAACCGGGGAGCTGTTTTTT.

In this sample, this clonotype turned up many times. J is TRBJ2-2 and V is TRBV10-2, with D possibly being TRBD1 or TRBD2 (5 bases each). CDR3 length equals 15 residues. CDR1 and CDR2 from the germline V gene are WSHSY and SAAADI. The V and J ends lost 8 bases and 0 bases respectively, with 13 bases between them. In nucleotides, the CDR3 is TGCGCCAGCCAGCGTGGGGGAACGAACACCGGGGAGCTGTTTTTT. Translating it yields CASQRGGTNTGELFF.

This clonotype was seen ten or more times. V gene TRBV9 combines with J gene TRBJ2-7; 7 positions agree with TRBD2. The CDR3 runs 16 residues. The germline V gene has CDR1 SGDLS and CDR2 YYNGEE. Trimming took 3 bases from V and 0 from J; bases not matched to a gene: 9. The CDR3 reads CASSASRDYPSYEQYF. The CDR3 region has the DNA TGTGCCAGCAGCGCATCCCGGGACTACCCCTCCTACGAGCAGTACTTC.

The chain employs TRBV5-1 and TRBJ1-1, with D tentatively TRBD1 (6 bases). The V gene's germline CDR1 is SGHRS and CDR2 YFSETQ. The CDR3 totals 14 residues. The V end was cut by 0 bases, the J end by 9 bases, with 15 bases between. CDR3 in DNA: TGCGCCAGCAGCTTGGCCGAGCACGGGGGCAAAGCTTTCTTT. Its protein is CASSLAEHGGKAFF.

CDR3 coding DNA: TGTGCCAGCAGCTTGGATGCGGGGCCAGAGACCCAGTACTTC. It specifies CASSLDAGPETQYF. The V and J genes are TRBV5-4 and TRBJ2-5, with a weak D call TRBD2 (6 bases). CDR1 is SGHNT, CDR2 YYREEE, per germline (reference sequence). The ends were cut back, 0 bases at V and 4 bases at J, with 10 bases in the middle. The CDR3 length is 14 residues. The whole variable domain, remainder taken from reference TRBV5-4 and TRBJ2-5, is ETGVTQSPTHLIKTRGQQVTLRCSSQSGHNTVSWYQQALGQGPQFIFQYYREEENGRGNFPPRFSGLQFPNYSSELNVNALELDDSALYLCASSLDAGPETQYFGPGTRLLVL.

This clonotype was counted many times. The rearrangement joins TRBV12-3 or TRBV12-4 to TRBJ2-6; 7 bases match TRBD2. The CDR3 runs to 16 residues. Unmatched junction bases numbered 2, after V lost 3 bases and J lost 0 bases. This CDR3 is CASSFSGGSGANVLTF. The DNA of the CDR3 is TGTGCCAGCAGTTTTTCGGGGGGCTCTGGGGCCAACGTCCTGACTTTC.

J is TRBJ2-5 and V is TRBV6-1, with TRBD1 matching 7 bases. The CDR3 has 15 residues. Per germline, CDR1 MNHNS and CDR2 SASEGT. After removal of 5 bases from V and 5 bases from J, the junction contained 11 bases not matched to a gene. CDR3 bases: TGTGCCAGCAGTCCCGAGGGGGCAGGCGGCGAGACCCAGTACTTC. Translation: CASSPEGAGGETQYF.

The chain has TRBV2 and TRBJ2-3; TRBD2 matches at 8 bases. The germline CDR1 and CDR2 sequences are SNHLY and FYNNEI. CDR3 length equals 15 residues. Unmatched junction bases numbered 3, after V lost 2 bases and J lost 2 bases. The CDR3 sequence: CASSERRGATDTQYF. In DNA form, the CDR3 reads TGTGCCAGCAGTGAAAGGCGGGGGGCCACAGATACGCAGTATTTT.

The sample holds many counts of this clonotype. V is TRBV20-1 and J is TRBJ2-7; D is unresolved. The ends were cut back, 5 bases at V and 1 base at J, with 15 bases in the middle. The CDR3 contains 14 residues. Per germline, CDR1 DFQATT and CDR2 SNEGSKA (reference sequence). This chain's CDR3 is CSAAPQNFSYEQYF. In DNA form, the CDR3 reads TGCAGTGCTGCTCCACAGAACTTTTCCTACGAGCAGTACTTC.

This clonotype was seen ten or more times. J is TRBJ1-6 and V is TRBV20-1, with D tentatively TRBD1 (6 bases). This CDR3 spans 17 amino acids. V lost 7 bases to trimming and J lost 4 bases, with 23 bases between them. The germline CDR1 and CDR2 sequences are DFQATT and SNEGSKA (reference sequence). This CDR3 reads CSVLPAGTLKYNSPLHF. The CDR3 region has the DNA TGCAGTGTCCTTCCCGCCGGGACACTAAAGTATAATTCACCCCTCCACTTT.

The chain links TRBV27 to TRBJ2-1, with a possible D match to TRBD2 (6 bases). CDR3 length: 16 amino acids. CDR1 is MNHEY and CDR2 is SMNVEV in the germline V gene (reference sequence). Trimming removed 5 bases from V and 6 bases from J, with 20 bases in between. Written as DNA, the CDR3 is TGTGCCAGCAGTCCCGGGACTCGCCCTGTATCCAATGAGCAGTTCTTC. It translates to CASSPGTRPVSNEQFF.

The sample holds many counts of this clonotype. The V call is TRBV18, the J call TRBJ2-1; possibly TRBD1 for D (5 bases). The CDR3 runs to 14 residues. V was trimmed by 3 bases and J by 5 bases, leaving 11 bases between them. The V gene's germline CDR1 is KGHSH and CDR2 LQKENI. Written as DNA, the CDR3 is TGTGCCAGCTCACCTGGGGCAGGAGACAATGAGCAGTTCTTC. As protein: CASSPGAGDNEQFF. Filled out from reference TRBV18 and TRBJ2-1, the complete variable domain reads NAGVMQNPRHLVRRRGQEARLRCSPMKGHSHVYWYRQLPEEGLKFMVYLQKENIIDESGMPKERFSAEFPKEGPSILRIQQVVRGDSAAYFCASSPGAGDNEQFFGPGTRLTVL.